This TCR beta chain stems from a study of blood T cell repertoires in COVID-19. In the authors' workflow: Amplification with reference gene primers provided the estimates of nucleated cell counts. Using immunoSEQ multiplex PCR, the repertoire was profiled, and TCRdb retains in-frame clones only, with some absent. From that table come the V and J calls and clone size; the DNA was used to work out D and trimming. The sample contains roughly 150,000 clones, roughly 93% of which appear only once. The CDR3 runs 15 residues. Germline V gene data show CDR1 as PRHDT and CDR2 as FYEKMQ (reference sequence). The ends lost 0 bases at V and 7 bases at J; junction bases unmatched: 5.

Sequencing was carried out using peripheral blood. This chain links TRBV13 with TRBJ1-2; 10 nucleotides align to TRBD1. The TCR sequence derives from a man between 18 and 35 years old with acute or convalescent COVID-19. The CDR3 sequence: CASSLGTGGAGGYTF. The CDR3 DNA reads TGTGCCAGCAGCTTAGGGACAGGGGGCGCGGGTGGCTACACCTTC.